One and the same sample provided the 10 T cell receptor beta chains below, sequenced in a study of cytomegalovirus exposure and HLA in healthy donors. Both 60 Vbeta primers and 13 Jbeta primers went into the PCR. Repertoires were generated with immunoSEQ multiplex PCR, while TCRdb's copy carries only in-frame clones and drops some. The table has 200,000 to 300,000 clones, roughly 81% seen once. Sequenced material: PBMCs. The receptors come from a girl aged 2 to 10 in good health and CMV-seronegative.

The chain uses TRBV4-2 and TRBJ2-7; 13 nucleotides align to TRBD2. The junction had 8 bases not matched to a gene; V was cut back by 5 bases and J by 4 bases. CDR1 is LGHNA, CDR2 YNFKEQ, per germline. This CDR3 has 16 amino acids. This chain's CDR3 is CASSIFGLAGAYEQYF. In DNA, the CDR3 is TGTGCCAGCAGCATCTTCGGACTAGCGGGAGCTTACGAGCAGTACTTC.

As to this clone: The junction departs from the called germline gene at one end, perhaps through a read error. The chain uses TRBV5-1 and TRBJ2-5; 13 nucleotides agree with TRBD2. Per germline, CDR1 SGHRS and CDR2 YFSETQ. There are 16 residues in the CDR3. The CDR3 reads CASSPGTSGNQDTQYF. The DNA for the CDR3 is TGCGCCAGCAGCCCGGGGACTAGCGGGAATCAAGATACCCAGTACTTC. Supplemented by reference TRBV5-1 and TRBJ2-5, the full variable domain reads KAGVTQTPRYLIKTRGQQVTLSCSPISGHRSVSWYQQTPGQGLQFLFEYFSETQRNKGNFPGRFSGRQFSNSRSEMNVSTLELGDSALYLCASSPGTSGNQDTQYFGPGTRLLVL.

Notes on this clone: Other DNA sequences in the sample encode the same CDR3. This chain joins TRBV27 and TRBJ1-2; weak D call: TRBD1 (5 bases). The CDR3 sequence is 15 residues long. Between the trimmed V and J ends, which lost 0 bases and 2 bases, there was a span of 10 bases. Germline CDR1 is MNHEY and CDR2 is SMNVEV (reference sequence). The CDR3 coding sequence is TGTGCCAGCAGTTTATCTGGGGGGGGGAACTATGGCTACACCTTC. It encodes CASSLSGGGNYGYTF.

The chain combines TRBV7-9 with TRBJ2-3, with 9 bases matching TRBD2. CDR3 length: 16 residues. From germline, CDR1 is SEHNR and CDR2 FQNEAQ (reference sequence). Unmatched junction bases numbered 5, after V lost 3 bases and J lost 1 base. The CDR3 DNA reads as TGTGCCAGCAGCTTTATAGCGGGGGTGGGCACAGATACGCAGTATTTT. This codes for CASSFIAGVGTDTQYF.

The V gene is TRBV6-5, the J gene TRBJ2-1, with TRBD2 identical over 9 bases. This CDR3 region has 15 residues. CDR1 and CDR2 (germline): MNHEY, SVGAGI. J was trimmed by 6 bases and V by 5 bases; bases with no gene match: 8. The CDR3 coding sequence is TGTGCCAGCAGTCCCCCTAGCGGGGCCTTCAATGAGCAGTTCTTC. The encoded protein is CASSPPSGAFNEQFF.

This chain joins TRBV5-8 and TRBJ1-1; D is unclear. Germline V lookup: CDR1 SGHTS, CDR2 YDEGEE. V lost 2 bases to trimming and J lost 0 bases, with 20 bases between them. The CDR3 consists of 18 residues. CDR3 residues: CASSFGLVGDLMNTEAFF. The CDR3 DNA sequence: TGTGCCAGCAGCTTCGGTCTCGTAGGAGATTTAATGAACACTGAAGCTTTCTTT.

The V call is TRBV9, the J call TRBJ2-5; 9 bases match TRBD1. Germline assignment: CDR1 SGDLS and CDR2 YYNGEE. The CDR3 is 16 amino acids. The J segment lost 0 bases and the V segment lost 0 bases, leaving 3 bases of the junction unmatched. The CDR3 spells CASSVGTGAYQETQYF. The CDR3 nucleotides read TGTGCCAGCAGCGTAGGGACAGGGGCGTACCAAGAGACCCAGTACTTC. Drawing the rest from reference TRBV9 and TRBJ2-5, the complete variable domain is DSGVTQTPKHLITATGQRVTLRCSPRSGDLSVYWYQQSLDQGLQFLIQYYNGEERAKGNILERFSAQQFPDLHSELNLSSLELGDSALYFCASSVGTGAYQETQYFGPGTRLLVL.

This chain links TRBV19 with TRBJ1-1; possible D gene TRBD1, 5 bases. This CDR3 spans 11 amino acids. Germline V CDR1 and CDR2: LNHDA, SQIVND (reference sequence). V lost 9 bases to trimming and J lost 6 bases, with 11 bases between them. The CDR3 reads CASGGGAEAFF. Written as DNA, the CDR3 is TGTGCCAGCGGGGGAGGGGCTGAAGCTTTCTTT.

V is TRBV5-4 and J is TRBJ2-5, with 9 bases aligning to TRBD2. Germline-derived CDR1 and CDR2 are SGHNT and YYREEE (reference sequence). There are 14 residues in the CDR3. V lost 5 bases, J lost 5 bases, and 7 bases stayed unmatched. The CDR3 sequence: CASRSGTSLETQYF. CDR3 nucleotides: TGTGCCAGCAGGTCCGGGACTAGCTTGGAGACCCAGTACTTC.

The chain is built from TRBV30 and TRBJ1-5, with a tentative D call TRBD1 (5 bases). The germline gives CDR1 GTSNPN, CDR2 SVGIG (reference sequence). Trimming took off 1 base at V and 6 bases at J, with 10 bases between the two ends. The CDR3 has 13 amino acids. The CDR3, as DNA: TGTGCCTGGAGTGAGGGGTTAGGTCAGCCCCAGCATTTT. The encoded protein is CAWSEGLGQPQHF.